These 23 T cell receptor beta chains were sequenced from one sample in a study of blood T cell repertoires in COVID-19. Clones were read by immunoSEQ multiplex PCR, and TCRdb kept only the in-frame ones, dropping some. The sample has tens of thousands of clones; 75% to 90% are singletons. Sequenced: peripheral blood. The source of these receptors is a man aged 65-85 years with active or convalescent COVID-19.

V gene TRBV5-1 combines with J gene TRBJ1-6, with 9 bases fitting TRBD1. Losses at the gene ends were 4 bases for V and 10 bases for J; bases not matched to a gene: 6. Looked up from germline, CDR1 is SGHRS and CDR2 is YFSETQ. The CDR3 totals 14 residues. The CDR3: CASSAGTGNSPLHF. Here the CDR3 DNA reads TGCGCCAGCAGCGCCGGGACAGGGAACTCACCCCTCCACTTT.

In this sample, this clone turned up once. V is TRBV7-2 and J is TRBJ2-2; 7 nucleotides agree with TRBD2. This CDR3 region has 14 residues. The V and J ends lost 2 bases and 5 bases, in that order; junction bases with no gene match: 2. Germline V CDR1 and CDR2: SGHTA, FQGNSA. The CDR3 DNA reads as TGTGCCAGCAGCTTATTTAGCGGGACCGGGGAGCTGTTTTTT. This translates into CASSLFSGTGELFF.

The rearrangement uses TRBV14 and TRBJ2-2; 10 nucleotides align to TRBD2. Germline lookup yields CDR1 SGHDN and CDR2 FVKESK. The J segment lost 7 bases and the V segment lost 5 bases, leaving 10 bases of the junction unmatched. The CDR3 loop spans 16 amino acids. This CDR3 reads CASSAHLAGAGGELFF. The CDR3 nucleotides are TGTGCCAGCAGCGCCCATCTAGCGGGAGCGGGCGGGGAGCTGTTTTTT.

This clone was seen a single time. The V and J genes are TRBV5-5 and TRBJ2-2, with 11 bases identical to TRBD1. Germline V gene sequence: CDR1 SGHKS, CDR2 YYEKEE (reference sequence). This CDR3 region has 17 residues. The J segment lost 4 bases and the V segment lost 5 bases, leaving 10 bases of the junction unmatched. The CDR3 bases are TGTGCCAGCAGTCGAGGGGCGGGGACAGGGGGCACCGGGGAGCTGTTTTTT. It is translated as CASSRGAGTGGTGELFF. Full variable domain (outside the CDR3, taken from reference TRBV5-5 and TRBJ2-2): DAGVTQSPTHLIKTRGQQVTLRCSPISGHKSVSWYQQVLGQGPQFIFQYYEKEERGRGNFPDRFSARQFPNYSSELNVNALLLGDSALYLCASSRGAGTGGTGELFFGEGSRLTVL.

The chain is built from TRBV7-8 and TRBJ2-3; TRBD2 matches 9 bases. CDR3 size: 13 residues. V shed 2 bases, J shed 14 bases, and the junction held 8 bases outside the gene matches. Germline loops: CDR1 SGHVS, CDR2 FQNEAQ. The CDR3 DNA reads TGTGCCAGCAGCTTATCCCGCGGGAGGGCCTGGTATTTT. Translating gives CASSLSRGRAWYF. The full variable domain, in which reference TRBV7-8 and TRBJ2-3 provide the parts outside the CDR3, is GAGVSQSPRYKVAKRGQDVALRCDPISGHVSLFWYQQALGQGPEFLTYFQNEAQLDKSGLPSDRFFAERPEGSVSTLKIQRTQQEDSAVYLCASSLSRGRAWYFGPGTRLTVL.

In this sample, this clone turned up once. The rearrangement uses TRBV4-2 and TRBJ2-3; 9 bases are a match to TRBD2. Trimming took 0 bases from V and 4 from J; bases not matched to a gene: 5. The CDR3 runs to 16 residues. Germline V CDR1 and CDR2: LGHNA, YNFKEQ. The CDR3 sequence is CASSQDRASGADTQYF. For the CDR3, the DNA is TGTGCCAGCAGCCAAGATCGGGCTAGCGGGGCAGATACGCAGTATTTT.

The J gene is TRBJ1-1, the V gene TRBV30; maybe TRBD1 (6 bases). V gave up 3 bases and J gave up 0 bases, with 14 bases separating them. The CDR3 runs to 15 residues. Germline lookup yields CDR1 GTSNPN and CDR2 SVGIG (reference sequence). For the CDR3, the DNA is TGTGCCTGGAGATATCCCCGACAGGTGAACACTGAAGCTTTCTTT. This gives the protein CAWRYPRQVNTEAFF.

The gene calls are TRBV27 and TRBJ2-7; 11 bases align to TRBD2. The CDR3 has 15 amino acids. Germline values: CDR1 MNHEY, CDR2 SMNVEV (reference sequence). V lost 7 bases to trimming and J lost 3 bases; unmatched junction nucleotides: 8. CDR3 bases: TGTGCCAGCACCCCACTAGCGGGGGCCCTCTACGAGCAGTACTTC. Protein sequence: CASTPLAGALYEQYF.

The chain couples TRBV7-3 to TRBJ2-1, with D perhaps TRBD2 (5 bases). V was clipped by 4 bases and J by 8 bases, with 9 bases between them. Germline CDR1 is SGHTA and CDR2 is FQGTGA. CDR3 length equals 12 residues. The CDR3 loop reads CASSSYSDEQFF. Written as DNA, the CDR3 is TGTGCCAGCAGCTCTTATAGCGATGAGCAGTTCTTC.

With regard to this clone: At one end the junction does not follow the germline gene, possibly because of a read error. At the DNA level, this CDR3 is encoded by other sequences in the same sample as well. The chain is built from TRBV3-1 (or the pseudogene TRBV3-2) and TRBJ2-7; the match to TRBD2 covers 9 bases. The germline gives CDR1 LGHDT, CDR2 YNNKEL (reference sequence). This CDR3 comprises 14 residues. CDR3 in amino acids: CASSQDQRGDEQYF. The CDR3 DNA reads TGTGCCAGCAGCCAAGATCAGCGGGGGGACGAGCAGTACTTT.

This clone was recorded only once. V is TRBV7-9 and J is TRBJ2-1, with D possibly being TRBD1 (5 bases). This CDR3 is 13 amino acids long. Germline V CDR1 and CDR2: SEHNR, FQNEAQ (reference sequence). V was trimmed by 1 base and J by 12 bases, leaving 13 bases between them. CDR3: CASSLDVLQGQFF. The CDR3 DNA sequence: TGTGCCAGCAGCTTAGACGTCCTGCAGGGGCAGTTCTTC.

A note on this clone: The junction departs from the called germline gene at one end, perhaps through a read error. The chain combines TRBV7-7 with TRBJ2-7; 10 bases are shared with TRBD2. The V gene's germline CDR1 is SSHAT and CDR2 FNYEAQ (reference sequence). The CDR3 is made up of 15 amino acids. In DNA form, the CDR3 reads TGTGCTAGCAGCTTAGCCCTAGCGGGAGTCGACGAGCAGTACTTC. It translates to CASSLALAGVDEQYF.

This chain joins TRBV4-2 and TRBJ2-3, with D unclear. This CDR3 is built from 14 residues. The germline CDR1 and CDR2 sequences are LGHNA and YNFKEQ. The ends were cut back, 0 bases at V and 2 bases at J, with 6 bases in the middle. The CDR3 spells CASSQDTATDTQYF. DNA for the CDR3: TGTGCCAGCAGCCAAGATACAGCCACAGATACGCAGTATTTT.

The chain links TRBV7-2 to TRBJ1-3, with D unresolved. Germline CDR1 is SGHTA and CDR2 is FQGNSA. The V end lost 3 bases, the J end lost 4 bases, and 7 bases lay between the germline ends. The CDR3 loop spans 13 amino acids. The CDR3 loop is CASSFLQGNTIYF. The CDR3 DNA follows: TGTGCCAGCAGCTTCCTCCAGGGAAACACCATATATTTT.

The chain carries TRBV15 and TRBJ2-5; D not certain. Trimming took off 0 bases at V and 4 bases at J, with 12 bases between the two ends. This CDR3 region has 15 residues. Germline values: CDR1 LNHNV, CDR2 YYDKDF (reference sequence). CDR3 amino acids: CATSRDRQTRETQYF. CDR3 coding DNA: TGTGCCACCAGCAGAGATCGGCAGACACGAGAGACCCAGTACTTC.

This clone was seen only once. The chain uses TRBV4-1 and TRBJ2-5; 9 bases agree with TRBD1. Germline V gives CDR1 MGHRA, CDR2 YSYEKL. The trim removed 0 bases at V and 6 bases at J, leaving 14 bases unmatched. The CDR3 totals 18 residues. This chain's CDR3 is CASSQDVGPRTGAKTQYF. The CDR3 DNA reads as TGCGCCAGCAGCCAAGATGTCGGGCCCAGGACAGGGGCGAAGACCCAGTACTTC.

This clone was recorded once. The chain uses TRBV28 and TRBJ1-6; a possible D gene is TRBD1 (6 bases). Trimming took 6 bases from V and 4 from J, leaving 10 bases between them. Per the germline V gene, CDR1 is MDHEN and CDR2 is SYDVKM. The CDR3 is 14 residues long. The CDR3 nucleotides read TGTGCCAGCAGGGACAGCTCATATAATTCACCCCTCCACTTT. It codes for CASRDSSYNSPLHF. Full variable domain (outside the CDR3, taken from reference TRBV28 and TRBJ1-6): DVKVTQSSRYLVKRTGEKVFLECVQDMDHENMFWYRQDPGLGLRLIYFSYDVKMKEKGDIPEGYSVSREKKERFSLILESASTNQTSMYLCASRDSSYNSPLHFGNGTRLTVT.

The chain employs TRBV2 and TRBJ1-5; D remains ambiguous. The V gene lost 10 bases and the J gene lost 2 bases, with 18 bases spanning the gap. Per the germline V gene, CDR1 is SNHLY and CDR2 is FYNNEI. This CDR3 has 15 residues. The CDR3 here is CATKTSQNGNQPQHF. CDR3 coding DNA: TGTGCCACAAAAACCTCACAGAACGGCAATCAGCCCCAGCATTTT.

This chain connects TRBV5-6 to TRBJ2-3; 9 bases map to TRBD1. Trimming at V came to 4 bases and at J to 5 bases, leaving 11 bases not matched to a gene. The CDR3 is 16 amino acids. Germline V CDR1 and CDR2: SGHDT, YYEEEE. The CDR3 nucleotides are TGTGCCAGCAGCGGGGGAAACAGGGGGCGGGAAGATACGCAGTATTTT. Its protein product is CASSGGNRGREDTQYF.

This chain links TRBV27 with TRBJ1-2; 7 bases are a match to TRBD1. The CDR3 totals 14 residues. The ends lost 3 bases at V and 5 bases at J; junction bases unmatched: 6. The V gene's germline CDR1 is MNHEY and CDR2 SMNVEV (reference sequence). The CDR3 sequence: CASSLTGTVYGYTF. CDR3 DNA: TGTGCCAGCAGTTTGACCGGGACAGTATATGGCTACACCTTC.

The chain couples TRBV5-8 to TRBJ1-1; D not resolved. Germline CDR1 is SGHTS and CDR2 is YDEGEE. Between the trimmed V and J ends, which lost 5 bases and 8 bases, there was a span of 13 bases. The CDR3 has 12 residues. CDR3 loop: CASREQYLEAFF. The CDR3 region has the DNA TGTGCCAGCAGGGAGCAATATTTAGAAGCTTTCTTT.

The chain joins TRBV4-3 to TRBJ2-1, with D perhaps matching TRBD1 (5 bases). The CDR3 runs to 17 residues. V lost 0 bases to trimming and J lost 3 bases, with 15 bases between them. Per germline, CDR1 LGHNA and CDR2 YSLEER. CDR3 bases: TGCGCCAGCAGCCAAGATGAGGCAGGGATTCTCTACAATGAGCAGTTCTTC. It is translated as CASSQDEAGILYNEQFF.

The chain has TRBV21-1 and TRBJ2-1; TRBD1, the table's D call, lacks a check against the DNA. TRBV21-1 is shown as a pseudogene. The CDR3 runs 16 residues. DNA for the CDR3: TGTGCCAGCAGCACGCCGGGACAGGGGGTACCCAATGAGCAGTTCTTC. This translates into CASSTPGQGVPNEQFF.